These T cell receptor beta chains were read from a single sample in a study of T cell repertoires in cytomegalovirus infection. These receptors' antigens are unknown. Each CDR3 protein gets one entry after TCRdb re-called the reads with MiXCR. This table has approximately 260,000 distinct CDR3 sequences, roughly a fifth appearing once. The sample here was cultured PBMCs, taken from culture after CMV antigen stimulation. The receptors stem from a human donor in good health (CMV status not recorded). Some clones in this sample may be carry-over from other donors' samples. The CDR3 runs from the conserved cysteine through the conserved F or W. A D gene is named only where the DNA matches it firmly. Expanded clones get a size class; other rows say once, few or many, or leave the size out.

d_call,v_call,j_call,clone_size,cdr3_aa,cdr3_nt
NA,TRBV6-5,TRBJ1-1,NA,CASSYGGVTIEAFF,TGTGCCAGCAGTTACGGGGGGGTAACCATTGAAGCTTTCTTT
TRBD2,TRBV5-4,TRBJ2-2,few,CASSLLAVIGTGELFF,TGTGCCAGCAGCCTACTAGCGGTGATAGGGACCGGGGAGCTGTTTTTT
NA,TRBV7-2,TRBJ1-4,NA,CASSQGLGTEKLFF,TGTGCCAGCAGCCAGGGGTTGGGGACTGAAAAACTGTTTTTT
NA,TRBV4-3,TRBJ2-6,few,CASSQEAAAGANVLTF,TGCGCCAGCAGCCAAGAAGCGGCAGCCGGGGCCAACGTCCTGACTTTC
NA,TRBV27,TRBJ1-2,few,CASSPTTGLGYTF,TGTGCCAGCAGTCCGACAACAGGGTTGGGCTACACCTTC
NA,TRBV28,TRBJ1-5,once,CAEGPEGNQPQHF,TGTGCCGAGGGACCGGAGGGCAATCAGCCCCAGCATTTT
NA,TRBV6-2/TRBV6-3,TRBJ1-1,few,CASSYLSWYEAEAFF,TGTGCCAGCAGTTACCTTTCCTGGTATGAGGCTGAAGCTTTCTTT
TRBD2,TRBV7-2,TRBJ2-2,many,CASSSSSGSVTGELFF,TGTGCCAGCAGCTCCAGCAGCGGGAGTGTCACCGGGGAGCTGTTTTTT
NA,TRBV4-1,TRBJ2-3,NA,CASSQERPFSTDTQYF,TGCGCCAGCAGCCAAGAAAGGCCGTTTAGCACAGATACGCAGTATTTT
NA,TRBV7-2,TRBJ1-5,many,CASSLQGILQPQHF,TGTGCCAGCAGCCTACAGGGTATACTTCAGCCCCAGCATTTT